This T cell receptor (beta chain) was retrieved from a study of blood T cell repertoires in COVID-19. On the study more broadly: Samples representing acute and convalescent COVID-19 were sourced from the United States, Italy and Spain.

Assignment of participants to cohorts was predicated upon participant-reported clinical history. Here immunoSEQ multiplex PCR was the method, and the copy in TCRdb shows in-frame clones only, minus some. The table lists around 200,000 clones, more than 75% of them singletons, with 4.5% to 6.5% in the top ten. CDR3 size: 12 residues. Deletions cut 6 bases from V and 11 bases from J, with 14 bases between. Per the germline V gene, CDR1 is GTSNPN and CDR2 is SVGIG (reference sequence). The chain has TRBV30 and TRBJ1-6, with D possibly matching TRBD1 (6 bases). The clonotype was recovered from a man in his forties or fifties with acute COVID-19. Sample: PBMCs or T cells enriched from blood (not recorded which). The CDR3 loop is CACSGGLTPLHF. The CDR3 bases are TGTGCCTGTTCGGGGGGGCTGACACCCCTCCACTTT.